These 32 T cell receptor beta chains came from one sample sequenced in a study of T cell clonotyping in hematopoietic cell transplantation. TCRdb keeps only in-frame clones here, not all; method: immunoSEQ multiplex PCR. The table includes approximately 9,700 clones, about 76% detected once. Sequencing was performed on PBMCs, taken 30 days after allogeneic stem cell transplant. These receptors were collected from a female patient aged 40 to 55 who had an allogeneic stem cell transplant from a related donor, so T cells may come from the graft donor. Some clones in this sample may be carry-over from other donors' samples.

The chain joins TRBV5-4 to TRBJ2-6, with a possible D match to TRBD2 (5 bases). The V end lost 4 bases, the J end lost 3 bases, and 14 bases lay between the germline ends. The germline gives CDR1 SGHNT, CDR2 YYREEE (reference sequence). The CDR3 is 16 amino acids. The CDR3 nucleotides are TGTGCCAGCAGCGCAGGCGGGTGGGATGGGGCCAACGTCCTGACTTTC. Translated, it gives CASSAGGWDGANVLTF. Full variable domain (remainder filled in from reference TRBV5-4 and TRBJ2-6): ETGVTQSPTHLIKTRGQQVTLRCSSQSGHNTVSWYQQALGQGPQFIFQYYREEENGRGNFPPRFSGLQFPNYSSELNVNALELDDSALYLCASSAGGWDGANVLTFGAGSRLTVL.

This clone appeared a single time. The gene calls are TRBV7-2 and TRBJ2-3; either TRBD1 or TRBD2 may supply D (5 bases each). The CDR3 runs 15 residues. From germline, CDR1 is SGHTA and CDR2 FQGNSA. Trimming left V 5 bases short and J 0 bases short, with 12 bases between. CDR3 region: CASSPRGPSTDTQYF. CDR3 in DNA: TGTGCCAGCAGCCCCCGGGGCCCCAGCACAGATACGCAGTATTTT.

This clone was counted a few times. This chain links TRBV14 with TRBJ2-2; 8 positions agree with TRBD1. Germline CDR1 is SGHDN and CDR2 is FVKESK. There are 15 residues in the CDR3. V shed 3 bases, J shed 6 bases, and the junction held 6 bases outside the gene matches. Here the CDR3 reads CASSQDRVWAGELFF. The DNA for the CDR3 is TGTGCCAGCAGCCAGGACAGGGTTTGGGCCGGGGAGCTGTTTTTT.

CDR3 in DNA: TGTGCCAGCAGCAAAAGCCCCGGGGCTAGCGGGACTTACACAGATACGCAGTATTTT. Encoded protein: CASSKSPGASGTYTDTQYF. This chain connects TRBV21-1 to TRBJ2-3; the table's D call, TRBD2, has no DNA check behind it. TRBV21-1 is listed as a pseudogene. The CDR3 contains 19 residues.

There are a few counts of this clone. V gene TRBV29-1 combines with J gene TRBJ1-1, with D possibly TRBD1 on 5 matching bases. The CDR3 runs 12 residues. The ends were cut back, 6 bases at V and 4 bases at J, with 12 bases in the middle. Germline lookup yields CDR1 SQVTM and CDR2 ANQGSEA. CDR3: CSVQGAPTEAFF. The CDR3 bases are TGCAGCGTCCAAGGGGCGCCCACTGAAGCTTTCTTT.

This clone has just one count. This rearrangement joins TRBV5-1 to TRBJ2-7, with D possibly TRBD2 on 6 matching bases. This CDR3 region has 15 residues. Per the germline V gene, CDR1 is SGHRS and CDR2 is YFSETQ. Trimming cost V 0 bases and J 4 bases, with 14 bases left between them. CDR3 sequence (DNA): TGCGCCAGCAGCTTGGGGTGGGACTTCGGGTACGAGCAGTACTTC. It translates to CASSLGWDFGYEQYF.

This sequence joins TRBV6-5 and TRBJ1-6; D is possibly TRBD1 (5 bases). Germline-derived CDR1 and CDR2 are MNHEY and SVGAGI. The germline V and J ends were trimmed by 2 bases and 10 bases, with 12 bases remaining between them. The CDR3 extends over 14 amino acids. The CDR3 sequence is CASSYGAQDSPLHF. The CDR3 DNA reads as TGTGCCAGCAGTTACGGGGCTCAGGACTCACCCCTCCACTTT.

Regarding this clone: Other DNA variants within this sample encode the same CDR3. The CDR3 region is CSVRLAGAYEQYF. CDR3 coding DNA: TGCAGCGTCAGACTAGCGGGAGCCTACGAGCAGTACTTC. The chain combines TRBV29-1 with TRBJ2-7, with TRBD2 identical over 12 bases. CDR1 is SQVTM and CDR2 is ANQGSEA in the germline V gene. The V segment lost 6 bases and the J segment 2 bases; nucleotides outside the gene matches: 2. The CDR3 covers 13 residues.

The V gene is TRBV19, the J gene TRBJ2-1, with TRBD2 matching 7 bases. The CDR3 runs to 16 residues. J lost 0 bases, V lost 2 bases, and 4 bases had no gene match. Germline V gene lookup returns CDR1 LNHDA and CDR2 SQIVND (reference sequence). This CDR3 reads CASSIWGGSSYNEQFF. The CDR3 DNA reads TGTGCCAGTAGTATATGGGGGGGGAGCTCCTACAATGAGCAGTTCTTC.

The chain carries TRBV30 and TRBJ2-3; D ambiguous. Germline V gene lookup returns CDR1 GTSNPN and CDR2 SVGIG (reference sequence). V gave up 3 bases and J gave up 5 bases, with 6 bases separating them. The CDR3 consists of 11 residues. The DNA of the CDR3 is TGTGCCTGGAGGAGATTAGATACGCAGTATTTT. Translated, it gives CAWRRLDTQYF.

By share, this clone ranks as medium-sized. This chain uses TRBV4-1 with TRBJ1-2, with D possibly being TRBD1 (6 bases). CDR3 size: 14 residues. Trimming took off 1 base at V and 6 bases at J, with 12 bases between the two ends. Germline V gene sequence: CDR1 MGHRA, CDR2 YSYEKL. The DNA of the CDR3 is TGCGCCAGCAGCCAAGGCTGGGGGGGCCATGGCTACACCTTC. This sequence encodes CASSQGWGGHGYTF.

The V call is TRBV28, the J call TRBJ1-4, with D hard to call. This CDR3 spans 15 amino acids. V lost 2 bases, J lost 0 bases, and 7 bases lay in between. Germline loops: CDR1 MDHEN, CDR2 SYDVKM. CDR3 coding DNA: TGTGCCAGCAGTTTACTTATTGCAACTAATGAAAAACTGTTTTTT. Translated, it gives CASSLLIATNEKLFF.

The chain recombines TRBV23-1 with TRBJ2-2, with D uncertain. TRBV23-1 counts as an open reading frame of uncertain function. The V end lost 4 bases, the J end lost 6 bases, and 27 bases lay between the germline ends. The CDR3 spans 19 residues. CDR3 DNA sequence: TGCGCCAGCAGTCTCACCCGCTTAGGAAAGGTTCGACCGGCCGGGGAGCTGTTTTTT. It codes for CASSLTRLGKVRPAGELFF.

This clone was picked up a small number of times. This chain joins TRBV28 and TRBJ1-5; D might be TRBD1 (5 bases). Germline V gives CDR1 MDHEN, CDR2 SYDVKM. Trimming took 2 bases from V and 9 from J, leaving 14 bases between them. CDR3 length: 14 residues. The CDR3 is CASSLNQGVGPQHF. As DNA, the CDR3 is TGTGCCAGCAGTTTAAACCAGGGAGTCGGGCCCCAGCATTTT. The full variable domain, in which reference TRBV28 and TRBJ1-5 provide the parts outside the CDR3, is DVKVTQSSRYLVKRTGEKVFLECVQDMDHENMFWYRQDPGLGLRLIYFSYDVKMKEKGDIPEGYSVSREKKERFSLILESASTNQTSMYLCASSLNQGVGPQHFGDGTRLSIL.

This chain joins TRBV6-5 and TRBJ2-1, with D perhaps assigned TRBD1 or TRBD2 (6 bases each). The germline V gene encodes CDR1 MNHEY and CDR2 SVGAGI. V was cut by 6 bases and J by 4 bases, with 16 bases left in between. This CDR3 is 15 amino acids long. CDR3 sequence reads: CASSHRLGGYNEQFF. Written as DNA, the CDR3 is TGTGCCAGCAGCCACCGACTAGGGGGTTACAATGAGCAGTTCTTC.

This clone was counted a single time. The chain combines TRBV28 with TRBJ2-5; D ambiguous. Germline V lookup: CDR1 MDHEN, CDR2 SYDVKM. The V end was cut by 5 bases, the J end by 0 bases, with 13 bases between. The CDR3 is made up of 15 amino acids. This chain's CDR3 is CASSPRWTDQETQYF. CDR3 nucleotide sequence: TGTGCCAGCAGTCCGCGCTGGACGGACCAAGAGACCCAGTACTTC.

This clone has only one observation. V is TRBV5-1 and J is TRBJ2-5, with D possibly TRBD2 on 7 matching bases. Trimming stripped 3 bases from V and 5 bases from J, with 17 bases between. Germline V gene lookup returns CDR1 SGHRS and CDR2 YFSETQ. CDR3 length equals 15 residues. The CDR3 spells CASSSKGGGRETQYF. CDR3 in DNA: TGCGCCAGCAGCTCTAAAGGCGGGGGCCGCGAGACCCAGTACTTC.

The chain combines TRBV7-9 with TRBJ2-7; D is perhaps TRBD1 or TRBD2 (5 bases each). Between the trimmed V and J ends, which lost 1 base and 2 bases, there was a span of 24 bases. CDR1 SEHNR and CDR2 FQNEAQ come from the germline V gene (reference sequence). The CDR3 loop spans 19 amino acids. CDR3 region: CASSLGIGKGSLSTYEQYF. CDR3 bases: TGTGCCAGCAGCTTAGGAATCGGCAAGGGGAGCCTCTCTACCTACGAGCAGTACTTC.

DNA for the CDR3: TGTGCCAGCAGTCTCCTCCTAGTCTACGAGCAGTACTTC. It yields the protein CASSLLLVYEQYF. J is TRBJ2-7 and V is TRBV6-5; D remains ambiguous. V was trimmed by 5 bases and J by 3 bases, leaving 11 bases between them. CDR3 length equals 13 residues. From germline, CDR1 is MNHEY and CDR2 SVGAGI.

This chain joins TRBV7-9 and TRBJ2-7; 7 nucleotides match TRBD1. Germline trimming cut 5 bases from V and 3 bases from J; bases unmatched to any gene: 7. The CDR3 is 14 amino acids. Germline CDR1 SEHNR, CDR2 FQNEAQ (reference sequence). CDR3 DNA sequence: TGTGCCAGCAGCAAGGGACAGCAAAACTACGAGCAGTACTTC. Translated, it gives CASSKGQQNYEQYF.

V is TRBV11-1 and J is TRBJ2-6, with D perhaps assigned TRBD1 or TRBD2 (5 bases each). Looked up from germline, CDR1 is SGHAT and CDR2 is FQDESV (reference sequence). The CDR3 extends over 17 amino acids. The ends were cut back, 5 bases at V and 1 base at J, with 15 bases in the middle. CDR3 sequence reads: CASSTRDVGSGANVLTF. CDR3 sequence (DNA): TGTGCCAGCAGCACTCGGGACGTAGGATCTGGGGCCAACGTCCTGACTTTC. The full variable domain, in which reference TRBV11-1 and TRBJ2-6 provide the parts outside the CDR3, is EAEVAQSPRYKITEKSQAVAFWCDPISGHATLYWYRQILGQGPELLVQFQDESVVDDSQLPKDRFSAERLKGVDSTLKIQPAELGDSAMYLCASSTRDVGSGANVLTFGAGSRLTVL.

This clone is categorized as medium-sized (0.01 to 0.1%). Other DNA sequences in this specimen translate into the identical CDR3. The chain links TRBV9 to TRBJ2-5; D tentatively reads TRBD1 or TRBD2 (5 bases each). The V gene lost 0 bases and the J gene lost 5 bases, with 8 bases spanning the gap. CDR3 length: 13 residues. Germline V gene sequence: CDR1 SGDLS, CDR2 YYNGEE. CDR3 residues: CASSVARGETQYF. The CDR3 bases are TGTGCCAGCAGCGTAGCGAGGGGCGAGACCCAGTACTTC.

The rearrangement uses TRBV29-1 and TRBJ1-1; D not resolved. V dropped 6 bases and J dropped 0 bases, with 11 bases sitting between them. Looked up from germline, CDR1 is SQVTM and CDR2 is ANQGSEA. The CDR3 is 13 residues long. This CDR3 reads CSVALPMNTEAFF. CDR3 DNA: TGCAGCGTCGCCCTCCCTATGAACACTGAAGCTTTCTTT.

The gene calls are TRBV5-6 and TRBJ2-3; no clear D. The germline V gene encodes CDR1 SGHDT and CDR2 YYEEEE. V was shortened by 6 bases and J by 6 bases, with 11 bases between the two germline ends. The CDR3 extends over 12 amino acids. CDR3 amino acids: CASKRLGDTQYF. The CDR3 nucleotides are TGTGCCAGCAAAAGGCTGGGCGATACGCAGTATTTT.

The gene calls are TRBV19 and TRBJ2-7, with D perhaps given as TRBD1 or TRBD2 (7 bases each). In germline, CDR1 is LNHDA, CDR2 SQIVND (reference sequence). The V and J ends lost 0 bases and 2 bases respectively, with 11 bases between them. The CDR3 runs 15 residues. In DNA, the CDR3 is TGTGCCAGTAGTATAGATCAGGGGGGGGCCTACGAGCAGTACTTC. Protein product: CASSIDQGGAYEQYF.

The V gene is TRBV30, the J gene TRBJ2-7; D is uncertain. The CDR3 consists of 11 residues. Germline CDR1 is GTSNPN and CDR2 is SVGIG (reference sequence). Deletions cut 1 base from V and 7 bases from J, with 8 bases between. The CDR3 sequence: CAWSAQLEQYF. The CDR3, as DNA: TGTGCCTGGAGTGCCCAACTTGAGCAGTACTTC.

This clone came up a few times. V is TRBV29-1 and J is TRBJ2-7, with 8 bases aligning to TRBD2. This CDR3 region has 12 residues. The J segment lost 2 bases and the V segment lost 7 bases, leaving 4 bases of the junction unmatched. The germline V gene encodes CDR1 SQVTM and CDR2 ANQGSEA. The chain's CDR3 is CSATSATYEQYF. In DNA, the CDR3 is TGCAGCGCGACTAGCGCTACCTACGAGCAGTACTTC.

The gene calls are TRBV30 and TRBJ2-7; tentatively, D is TRBD1 (6 bases). Trimming took 5 bases from V and 3 from J, leaving 17 bases between them. Germline V lookup: CDR1 GTSNPN, CDR2 SVGIG (reference sequence). The CDR3 has 14 amino acids. The CDR3 reads CAWGQTDYIYEQYF. For the CDR3, the DNA is TGTGCCTGGGGACAGACAGACTATATCTACGAGCAGTACTTC.

This chain links TRBV15 with TRBJ2-1; D is undetermined. V was shortened by 8 bases and J by 2 bases, with 7 bases between the two germline ends. The CDR3 consists of 12 residues. Germline loops: CDR1 LNHNV, CDR2 YYDKDF (reference sequence). The CDR3 DNA follows: TGTGCCACCGGGTTTACCTACAATGAGCAGTTCTTC. Protein sequence: CATGFTYNEQFF.

V and J are TRBV5-1 and TRBJ2-2, with TRBD1 identical over 7 bases. This CDR3 spans 16 amino acids. V trimming: 4 bases; J trimming: 3 bases; junction bases outside the gene matches: 9. Germline V gives CDR1 SGHRS, CDR2 YFSETQ. The CDR3: CASSADGTDYTGELFF. As DNA, the CDR3 is TGCGCCAGCAGCGCGGACGGGACAGACTACACCGGGGAGCTGTTTTTT.

The chain recombines TRBV5-6 with TRBJ2-1; 9 positions match TRBD2. Trimming removed 4 bases from V and 1 base from J; junction bases left unmatched: 6. The CDR3 is 16 amino acids. Germline V gene data show CDR1 as SGHDT and CDR2 as YYEEEE. Here the CDR3 reads CASSPGLALSYNEQFF. The CDR3 coding sequence is TGTGCCAGCAGCCCGGGACTAGCCCTTTCCTACAATGAGCAGTTCTTC.

This chain uses TRBV7-2 with TRBJ1-2; D perhaps matches TRBD1 (6 bases). This CDR3 has 14 residues. Germline-derived CDR1 and CDR2 are SGHTA and FQGNSA. The V gene lost 3 bases and the J gene lost 5 bases, with 13 bases spanning the gap. CDR3 amino acids: CASSFNREGYGYTF. The CDR3, as DNA: TGTGCCAGCAGCTTCAACAGGGAAGGGTATGGCTACACCTTC.